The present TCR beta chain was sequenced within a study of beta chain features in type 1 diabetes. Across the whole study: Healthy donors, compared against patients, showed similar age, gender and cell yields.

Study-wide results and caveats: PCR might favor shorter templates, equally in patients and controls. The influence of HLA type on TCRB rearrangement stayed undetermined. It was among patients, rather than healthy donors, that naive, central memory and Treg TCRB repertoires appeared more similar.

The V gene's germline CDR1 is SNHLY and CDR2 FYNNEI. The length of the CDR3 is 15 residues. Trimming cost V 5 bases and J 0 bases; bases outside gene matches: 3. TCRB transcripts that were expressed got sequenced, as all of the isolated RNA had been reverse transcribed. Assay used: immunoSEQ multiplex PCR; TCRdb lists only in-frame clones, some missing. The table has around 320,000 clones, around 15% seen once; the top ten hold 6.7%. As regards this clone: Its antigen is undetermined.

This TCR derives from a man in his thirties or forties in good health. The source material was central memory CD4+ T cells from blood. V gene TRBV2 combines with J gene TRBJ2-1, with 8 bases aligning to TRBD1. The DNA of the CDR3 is TGTGCCAGCAGTCCGCAGGGGGCCTCCTACAATGAGCAGTTCTTC. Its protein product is CASSPQGASYNEQFF.